The 12 T cell receptor beta chains in this list originate from one sample, sequenced in a study of blood T cell repertoires in COVID-19. Generated by immunoSEQ multiplex PCR, the TCRdb table keeps only in-frame clones and is missing some. The sample lists 61,000 or so clones; over 80% were seen once. The sample consisted of peripheral blood. These receptors were collected from a woman older than 75 with acute or convalescent COVID-19.

This chain uses TRBV30 with TRBJ1-2, with D perhaps matching TRBD1 (5 bases). Germline values: CDR1 GTSNPN, CDR2 SVGIG (reference sequence). Trimming removed 3 bases at V and 7 bases at J, with 18 bases between. The length of the CDR3 is 14 residues. CDR3 nucleotides: TGTGCCTGGAGCGCCGCAGGGCCCCTAGGTGGCTACACCTTC. Its translation: CAWSAAGPLGGYTF.

The CDR3 region is CASSEETGAWQPQHF. CDR3 bases: TGTGCCAGCAGTGAAGAGACAGGGGCGTGGCAGCCCCAGCATTTT. This chain uses TRBV2 with TRBJ1-5; 8 positions match TRBD1. The V segment lost 1 base and the J segment 7 bases; nucleotides outside the gene matches: 6. CDR1 and CDR2 from the germline V gene are SNHLY and FYNNEI. The CDR3 sequence is 15 residues long.

V usage is TRBV7-9 and J usage is TRBJ2-2; D perhaps matches TRBD2 (7 bases). The CDR3 consists of 15 residues. V shed 2 bases and J shed 4 bases, with 11 bases lying between them. CDR1 SEHNR and CDR2 FQNEAQ come from the germline V gene (reference sequence). The CDR3 protein is CASSLQGGGTGELFF. The CDR3 DNA sequence: TGTGCCAGCAGCTTACAGGGAGGGGGCACCGGGGAGCTGTTTTTT.

The V gene is TRBV30, the J gene TRBJ1-4; 9 bases map to TRBD1. Trimming cost V 1 base and J 4 bases; bases outside gene matches: 7. Germline V lookup: CDR1 GTSNPN, CDR2 SVGIG (reference sequence). This CDR3 is built from 16 residues. CDR3 sequence: CAWSGGTGGNNEKLFF. In DNA, the CDR3 is TGTGCCTGGAGTGGGGGAACAGGGGGCAATAATGAAAAACTGTTTTTT.

The DNA for the CDR3 is TGTGCCAGCAGCCCACCTAATTTCCAAGAGACCCAGTACTTC. This translates into CASSPPNFQETQYF. The chain combines TRBV3-1 (or the pseudogene TRBV3-2) with TRBJ2-5; D unclear. The V gene's germline CDR1 is LGHDT and CDR2 YNNKEL (reference sequence). Trimming shortened V by 4 bases and J by 1 base, and 10 bases separated the two germline ends. CDR3 size: 14 residues.

The chain employs TRBV18 and TRBJ2-1, with a tentative D call TRBD2 (5 bases). From germline, CDR1 is KGHSH and CDR2 LQKENI. The CDR3 length is 17 residues. The V gene lost 2 bases and the J gene lost 4 bases, with 18 bases spanning the gap. The CDR3 reads CASSPGSEVKPYNEQFF. Here the CDR3 DNA reads TGTGCCAGCTCACCAGGGAGTGAGGTTAAGCCTTACAATGAGCAGTTCTTC.

This chain uses TRBV19 with TRBJ1-4; D perhaps matches TRBD1 (5 bases). CDR1 is LNHDA and CDR2 is SQIVND in the germline V gene (reference sequence). Trimming took 8 bases from V and 8 from J, leaving 18 bases between them. CDR3 length: 14 amino acids. This chain's CDR3 is CASASAGKDEKLFF. The CDR3 DNA reads TGTGCCAGTGCCTCGGCAGGGAAGGACGAAAAACTGTTTTTT.

The chain links TRBV4-1 to TRBJ1-5; maybe TRBD1 (6 bases). CDR1 MGHRA and CDR2 YSYEKL come from the germline V gene. This CDR3 is built from 15 residues. V gave up 4 bases and J gave up 4 bases, with 14 bases separating them. This CDR3 is CASSPGQLLNQPQHF. In DNA, the CDR3 is TGCGCCAGCAGCCCCGGACAGCTACTTAATCAGCCCCAGCATTTT.

The CDR3 here is CASSGQGVEQYF. CDR3 nucleotide sequence: TGTGCCAGCAGCGGACAGGGGGTGGAACAGTATTTT. The chain couples TRBV9 to TRBJ2-3; 9 bases fit TRBD1. The V and J ends lost 3 bases and 12 bases, in that order; junction bases with no gene match: 5. CDR1 is SGDLS and CDR2 is YYNGEE in the germline V gene. The CDR3 is made up of 12 amino acids.

V usage is TRBV5-4 and J usage is TRBJ2-7; TRBD1 agrees at 7 bases. Losses at the gene ends were 5 bases for V and 4 bases for J; bases not matched to a gene: 3. Germline V gives CDR1 SGHNT, CDR2 YYREEE (reference sequence). CDR3 length: 12 amino acids. This CDR3 reads CASRIQGYEQYF. The DNA for the CDR3 is TGTGCCAGCAGAATACAGGGGTACGAGCAGTACTTC.

The V call is TRBV5-6, the J call TRBJ2-7, with D perhaps TRBD1 (5 bases). Germline CDR1 reads SGHDT; CDR2 reads YYEEEE. This CDR3 contains 11 residues. Between the trimmed V and J ends, which lost 4 bases and 7 bases, there was a span of 9 bases. This CDR3 reads CASSTGQEQYF. In DNA form, the CDR3 reads TGTGCCAGCAGCACCGGACAAGAGCAGTACTTC.

The chain employs TRBV3-1 (or the pseudogene TRBV3-2) and TRBJ1-4; maybe TRBD1 (6 bases). The CDR3 is made up of 17 amino acids. The V gene lost 0 bases and the J gene lost 4 bases, with 15 bases spanning the gap. Germline assignment: CDR1 LGHDT and CDR2 YNNKEL (reference sequence). DNA for the CDR3: TGTGCCAGCAGCCAAGATTTTGGGGGGGCCCTTAATGAAAAACTGTTTTTT. Translation gives CASSQDFGGALNEKLFF.